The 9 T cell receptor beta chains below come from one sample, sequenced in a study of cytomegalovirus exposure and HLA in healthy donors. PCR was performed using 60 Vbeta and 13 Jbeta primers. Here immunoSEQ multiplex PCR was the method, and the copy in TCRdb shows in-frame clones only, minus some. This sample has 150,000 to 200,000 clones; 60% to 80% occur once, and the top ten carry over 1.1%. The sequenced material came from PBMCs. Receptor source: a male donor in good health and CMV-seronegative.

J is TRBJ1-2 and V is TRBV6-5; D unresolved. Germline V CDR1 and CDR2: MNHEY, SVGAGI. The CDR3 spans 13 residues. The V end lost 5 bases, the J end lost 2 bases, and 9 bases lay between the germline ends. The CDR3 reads CASSNDKNYGYTF. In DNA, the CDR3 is TGTGCCAGCAGTAATGACAAGAACTATGGCTACACCTTC.

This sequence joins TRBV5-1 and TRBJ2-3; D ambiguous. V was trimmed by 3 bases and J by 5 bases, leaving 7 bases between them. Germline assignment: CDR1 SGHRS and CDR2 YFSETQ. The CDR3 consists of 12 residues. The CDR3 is CASSSHIDTQYF. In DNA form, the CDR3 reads TGCGCCAGCAGCTCCCACATAGATACGCAGTATTTT.

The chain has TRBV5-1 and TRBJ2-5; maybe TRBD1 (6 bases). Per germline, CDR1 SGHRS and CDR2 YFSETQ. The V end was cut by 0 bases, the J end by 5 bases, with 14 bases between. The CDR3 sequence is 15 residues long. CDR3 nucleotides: TGCGCCAGCAGCTTGGACAGGGCGGGCTGGGAGACCCAGTACTTC. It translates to CASSLDRAGWETQYF. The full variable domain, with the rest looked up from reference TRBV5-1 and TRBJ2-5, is KAGVTQTPRYLIKTRGQQVTLSCSPISGHRSVSWYQQTPGQGLQFLFEYFSETQRNKGNFPGRFSGRQFSNSRSEMNVSTLELGDSALYLCASSLDRAGWETQYFGPGTRLLVL.

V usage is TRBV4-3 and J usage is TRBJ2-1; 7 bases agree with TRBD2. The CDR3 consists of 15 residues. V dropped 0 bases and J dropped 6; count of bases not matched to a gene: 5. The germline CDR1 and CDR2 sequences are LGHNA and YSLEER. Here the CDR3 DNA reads TGCGCCAGCAGCCAAGAAGGGGCTAGCGGCAATGAGCAGTTCTTC. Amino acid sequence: CASSQEGASGNEQFF.

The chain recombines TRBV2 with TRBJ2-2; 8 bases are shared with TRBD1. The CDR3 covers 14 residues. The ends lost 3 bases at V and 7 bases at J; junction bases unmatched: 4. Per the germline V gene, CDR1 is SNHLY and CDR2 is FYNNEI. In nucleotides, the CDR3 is TGTGCCAGCAGTGACAGGGGGCGCATCGGGGAGCTGTTTTTT. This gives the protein CASSDRGRIGELFF.

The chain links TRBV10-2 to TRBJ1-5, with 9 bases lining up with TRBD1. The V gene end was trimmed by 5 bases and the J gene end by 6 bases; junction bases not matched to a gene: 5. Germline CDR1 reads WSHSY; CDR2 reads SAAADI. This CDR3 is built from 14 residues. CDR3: CASSWTGESQPQHF. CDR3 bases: TGCGCCAGCAGTTGGACAGGGGAGAGTCAGCCCCAGCATTTT.

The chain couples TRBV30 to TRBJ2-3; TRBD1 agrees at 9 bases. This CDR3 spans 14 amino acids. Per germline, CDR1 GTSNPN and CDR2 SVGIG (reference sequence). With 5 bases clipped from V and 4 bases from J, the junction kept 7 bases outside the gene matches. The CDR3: CAWDRGSPADTQYF. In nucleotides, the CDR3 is TGTGCCTGGGACAGGGGGTCCCCTGCAGATACGCAGTATTTT.

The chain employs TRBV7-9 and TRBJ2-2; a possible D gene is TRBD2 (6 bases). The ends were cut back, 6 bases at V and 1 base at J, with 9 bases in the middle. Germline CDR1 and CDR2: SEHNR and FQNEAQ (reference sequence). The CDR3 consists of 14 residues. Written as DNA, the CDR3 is TGTGCCAGCAGAGGGACTCGGAACACCGGGGAGCTGTTTTTT. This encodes CASRGTRNTGELFF.

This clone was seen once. Written as DNA, the CDR3 is TGTGCCAGCAGCTCACAGGGGACAGATACGCAGTATTTT. Its protein is CASSSQGTDTQYF. The chain recombines TRBV7-7 with TRBJ2-3, with 7 bases identical to TRBD1. The germline CDR1 and CDR2 sequences are SSHAT and FNYEAQ (reference sequence). V lost 4 bases to trimming and J lost 3 bases; unmatched junction nucleotides: 1. This CDR3 comprises 13 residues. Filled out from reference TRBV7-7 and TRBJ2-3, the complete variable domain reads GAGVSQSPRYKVTKRGQDVTLRCDPISSHATLYWYQQALGQGPEFLTYFNYEAQPDKSGLPSDRFSAERPEGSISTLTIQRTEQRDSAMYRCASSSQGTDTQYFGPGTRLTVL.